Below, 4 T cell receptor beta chains from the same sample are listed, as sequenced in a study of CD8 T cells in Susac syndrome. Roughly 0.45 to 1 ug RNA was reverse transcribed with random hexamers. TCRdb processed the immunoSEQ multiplex PCR reads anew with MiXCR; each CDR3 protein has one entry. The data hold about 60,000 distinct CDR3 sequences, with roughly 94% observed a single time. Sequencing was carried out using CD8+ T cells from PBMCs. The origin of the receptors is a human donor with multiple sclerosis.

This rearrangement joins TRBV27 to TRBJ2-7; no reliable D call. Per germline, CDR1 MNHEY and CDR2 SMNVEV (reference sequence). There are 13 residues in the CDR3. V was clipped by 4 bases and J by 4 bases, with 11 bases between them. Here the CDR3 DNA reads TGTGCCAGCAGTTACCAGCGTCGGTACGAGCAGTACTTC. It is translated as CASSYQRRYEQYF.

The chain couples TRBV29-1 to TRBJ2-1; 9 nucleotides agree with TRBD1. The CDR3 runs to 14 residues. J was trimmed by 3 bases and V by 3 bases; bases with no gene match: 3. Germline V gene lookup returns CDR1 SQVTM and CDR2 ANQGSEA. CDR3 in amino acids: CSVEGTGNYNEQFF. The CDR3 DNA reads TGCAGCGTTGAGGGGACAGGGAACTACAATGAGCAGTTCTTC.

The CDR3: CASSLDGDPSYNEQFF. Written as DNA, the CDR3 is TGTGCCAGCAGCTTGGACGGGGATCCCTCCTACAATGAGCAGTTCTTC. This chain uses TRBV5-6 with TRBJ2-1, with D maybe TRBD2 (5 bases). V shed 0 bases and J shed 0 bases, with 10 bases lying between them. CDR1 and CDR2 (germline): SGHDT, YYEEEE. CDR3 size: 16 residues.

The CDR3 protein is CASRLAGGSYNEQFF. The CDR3 bases are TGTGCCAGCAGGTTAGCGGGAGGTTCCTACAATGAGCAGTTCTTC. The V gene is TRBV28, the J gene TRBJ2-1; 10 nucleotides align to TRBD2. CDR1 and CDR2 (germline): MDHEN, SYDVKM. There are 15 residues in the CDR3. V trimming: 6 bases; J trimming: 1 base; junction bases outside the gene matches: 3.